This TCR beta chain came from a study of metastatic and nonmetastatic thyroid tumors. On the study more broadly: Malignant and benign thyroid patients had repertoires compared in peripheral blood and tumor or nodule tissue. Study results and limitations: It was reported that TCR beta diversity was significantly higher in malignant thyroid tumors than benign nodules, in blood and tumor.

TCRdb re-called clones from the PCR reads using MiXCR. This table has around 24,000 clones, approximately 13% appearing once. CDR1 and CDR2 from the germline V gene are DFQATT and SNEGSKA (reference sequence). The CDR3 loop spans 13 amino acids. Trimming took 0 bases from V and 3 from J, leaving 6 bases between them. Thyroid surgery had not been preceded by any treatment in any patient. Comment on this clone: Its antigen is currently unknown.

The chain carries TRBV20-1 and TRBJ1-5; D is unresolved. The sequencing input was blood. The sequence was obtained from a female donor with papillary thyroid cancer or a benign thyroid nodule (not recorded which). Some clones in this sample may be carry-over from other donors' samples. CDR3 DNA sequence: TGCAGTGCTAGAGATTGGGACAATCAGCCCCAGCATTTT. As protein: CSARDWDNQPQHF.